The 23 T cell receptor beta chains reported below all come from one sample, sequenced in a study of blood T cell repertoires in COVID-19. TCRdb's copy holds only in-frame clones and misses some; the assay was immunoSEQ multiplex PCR. The table has about 140,000 clones, roughly 90% seen once. The sample consisted of peripheral blood. All receptors come from a human donor with COVID-19, enrolled during active disease. The donor label of this sample is uncertain.

The chain links TRBV14 to TRBJ1-4; the match to TRBD1 covers 10 bases. The junction had 4 bases not matched to a gene; V was cut back by 4 bases and J by 5 bases. The germline gives CDR1 SGHDN, CDR2 FVKESK. The CDR3 covers 15 residues. In DNA, the CDR3 is TGTGCCAGCAGCCGACTGGGACAGGGGAATGAAAAACTGTTTTTT. As protein: CASSRLGQGNEKLFF.

CDR3 sequence reads: CASSRGQGADSPLHF. For the CDR3, the DNA is TGTGCCAGCAGTCGTGGCCAGGGGGCCGATTCACCCCTCCACTTT. The chain has TRBV6-4 and TRBJ1-6; 8 bases agree with TRBD1. J gave up 8 bases and V 5 bases, and 8 bases lay outside the gene matches. Germline V gives CDR1 MRHNA, CDR2 SNTAGT. The CDR3 runs 15 residues.

V gene TRBV7-2 combines with J gene TRBJ2-1; D might be TRBD2 (5 bases). This CDR3 has 14 amino acids. CDR1 SGHTA and CDR2 FQGNSA come from the germline V gene. Trimming removed 1 base from V and 9 bases from J, with 13 bases in between. The CDR3 reads CASSLGPQAGEQFF. CDR3 DNA: TGTGCCAGCAGCTTAGGACCCCAGGCGGGTGAGCAGTTCTTC.

The V and J genes are TRBV5-1 and TRBJ2-7, with D possibly matching TRBD1 (6 bases). With 4 bases removed from V and 6 bases from J, the gap between germline ends came to 17 bases. Germline loops: CDR1 SGHRS, CDR2 YFSETQ. The CDR3 has 14 residues. The CDR3 nucleotides are TGCGCCAGCAGCCTTCGGCAGGGGTTCGCCGAGCAGTACTTC. Translating gives CASSLRQGFAEQYF.

The J gene is TRBJ2-2, the V gene TRBV5-1; a possible D gene is TRBD2 (7 bases). The germline V and J ends were trimmed by 0 bases and 6 bases, with 15 bases remaining between them. Germline-derived CDR1 and CDR2 are SGHRS and YFSETQ. CDR3 length equals 16 residues. The chain's CDR3 is CASSLVGASGSGELFF. The CDR3 DNA follows: TGCGCCAGCAGCTTGGTGGGGGCTAGCGGATCCGGGGAGCTGTTTTTT.

The chain carries TRBV5-1 and TRBJ1-2, with 7 bases identical to TRBD1. V dropped 6 bases and J dropped 4; count of bases not matched to a gene: 12. Germline V CDR1 and CDR2: SGHRS, YFSETQ. This CDR3 spans 15 amino acids. The CDR3 coding sequence is TGCGCCAGCAACCCAGGAGACAGGGTGGGCTATGGCTACACCTTC. As protein: CASNPGDRVGYGYTF.

This chain links TRBV7-3 with TRBJ2-5; a weak D match, TRBD2 (5 bases). V gave up 2 bases and J gave up 3 bases, with 10 bases separating them. Germline V lookup: CDR1 SGHTA, CDR2 FQGTGA. This CDR3 comprises 14 residues. The CDR3 region is CASSLAGNEETQYF. The CDR3 nucleotides read TGTGCCAGCAGCTTAGCCGGGAACGAAGAGACCCAGTACTTC.

The V and J genes are TRBV13 and TRBJ2-1; 9 bases match TRBD1. The V and J ends lost 4 bases and 9 bases, in that order; junction bases with no gene match: 13. The CDR3 consists of 16 residues. Germline V gene data show CDR1 as PRHDT and CDR2 as FYEKMQ (reference sequence). The CDR3: CASSSNPGTGLGEQFF. CDR3 coding DNA: TGTGCCAGCAGCTCTAACCCCGGGACAGGGCTTGGTGAGCAGTTCTTC.

The rearrangement links TRBV28 to TRBJ1-2; 8 bases are shared with TRBD1. Germline CDR1 is MDHEN and CDR2 is SYDVKM. J was trimmed by 10 bases and V by 8 bases; bases with no gene match: 30. This CDR3 is built from 19 residues. CDR3 sequence (DNA): TGTGCCAGCGAAGGGGCCGGGCAGGGGGCTAAGTGGACCCATCTTATCTACACCTTC. This sequence encodes CASEGAGQGAKWTHLIYTF.

The chain joins TRBV6-6 to TRBJ2-7; 12 positions agree with TRBD1. This CDR3 contains 13 residues. CDR1 is MNHNY and CDR2 is SVGAGI in the germline V gene (reference sequence). The junction had 5 bases not matched to a gene; V was cut back by 5 bases and J by 9 bases. The CDR3 DNA reads as TGTGCCAGCAGTCCGGGACAGGGGGCGAGGCAGTACTTC. Encoded protein: CASSPGQGARQYF.

V is TRBV27 and J is TRBJ2-2; 7 bases fit TRBD1. The CDR3 loop spans 17 amino acids. Trimming cost V 5 bases and J 5 bases; bases outside gene matches: 14. The germline V gene encodes CDR1 MNHEY and CDR2 SMNVEV (reference sequence). CDR3 nucleotides: TGTGCCAGCAGTCCCCCAGTCGGACAGGTTGGAACCGGGGAGCTGTTTTTT. Translated, it gives CASSPPVGQVGTGELFF.

This CDR3 reads CASSPDRGPGNTIYF. The CDR3 DNA reads TGTGCCAGCAGCCCCGACAGGGGGCCTGGAAACACCATATATTTT. This chain connects TRBV6-5 to TRBJ1-3; TRBD1 matches at 10 bases. Losses at the gene ends were 6 bases for V and 2 bases for J; bases not matched to a gene: 4. CDR3 length: 15 residues. Germline lookup yields CDR1 MNHEY and CDR2 SVGAGI.

The V and J genes are TRBV11-2 and TRBJ1-1; possible D gene TRBD1, 5 bases. Germline V gene lookup returns CDR1 SGHAT and CDR2 FQNNGV. This CDR3 contains 17 residues. Trimming took off 0 bases at V and 0 bases at J, with 14 bases between the two ends. This chain's CDR3 is CASSLDVDRWMNTEAFF. DNA for the CDR3: TGTGCCAGCAGCTTAGATGTAGACAGATGGATGAACACTGAAGCTTTCTTT.

The chain recombines TRBV10-3 with TRBJ2-3; D remains ambiguous. This CDR3 is 14 amino acids long. CDR1 is ENHRY, CDR2 SYGVKD, per germline. Trimming pared 6 bases from V and 1 base from J, leaving 11 bases between. The CDR3 reads CAISSFEGTDTQYF. CDR3 DNA: TGTGCCATCAGCTCCTTTGAGGGCACAGATACGCAGTATTTT.

The chain couples TRBV3-1 (or the pseudogene TRBV3-2) to TRBJ2-7; D uncertain. Germline assignment: CDR1 LGHDT and CDR2 YNNKEL (reference sequence). This CDR3 has 14 residues. V was shortened by 0 bases and J by 0 bases, with 6 bases between the two germline ends. DNA for the CDR3: TGTGCCAGCAGCCAAGAGCGGTTCTCCTACGAGCAGTACTTC. Protein: CASSQERFSYEQYF.

V is TRBV9 and J is TRBJ2-7; TRBD1 agrees at 7 bases. This CDR3 region has 14 residues. The trim removed 0 bases at V and 6 bases at J, leaving 6 bases unmatched. CDR1 SGDLS and CDR2 YYNGEE come from the germline V gene. The CDR3 here is CASSVDDRASEQYF. CDR3 nucleotides: TGTGCCAGCAGCGTAGACGACAGGGCTTCCGAGCAGTACTTC.

This clone was seen only a few times. The rearrangement links TRBV2 to TRBJ1-6; TRBD1 matches at 8 bases. The V gene end was trimmed by 6 bases and the J gene end by 10 bases; junction bases not matched to a gene: 11. CDR1 SNHLY and CDR2 FYNNEI come from the germline V gene. The CDR3 covers 15 residues. Written as DNA, the CDR3 is TGTGCCAGCAGCGGGACAGGAAGGTTTGGATCACCCCTCCACTTT. This translates into CASSGTGRFGSPLHF.

This clone is a singleton in its sample. The CDR3, as DNA: TGTGCCAGCTCCTATACCGGACAGGGGTCCTACGAGCAGTACTTC. Protein: CASSYTGQGSYEQYF. V gene TRBV18 combines with J gene TRBJ2-7, with TRBD1 identical over 9 bases. V lost 6 bases and J lost 1; bases outside the gene matches: 7. Germline loops: CDR1 KGHSH, CDR2 LQKENI. This CDR3 is built from 15 residues.

V usage is TRBV6-5 and J usage is TRBJ2-5; D is possibly TRBD1 (7 bases). From germline, CDR1 is MNHEY and CDR2 SVGAGI. V was shortened by 2 bases and J by 4 bases, with 11 bases between the two germline ends. CDR3 size: 14 residues. CDR3 amino acids: CASSYRGRGETQYF. The CDR3 region has the DNA TGTGCCAGCAGTTACAGGGGGCGGGGAGAGACCCAGTACTTC.

This clone was seen a single time. CDR3 in amino acids: CASSEPSGETDTQYF. The CDR3, as DNA: TGTGCCAGCAGTGAACCAAGCGGAGAAACAGATACGCAGTATTTT. The genes are TRBV6-1 and TRBJ2-3, with D possibly TRBD2 on 5 matching bases. Germline lookup yields CDR1 MNHNS and CDR2 SASEGT. V was pared by 2 bases and J by 3 bases, with 12 bases between. The CDR3 is made up of 15 amino acids.

The chain uses TRBV4-1 and TRBJ2-1, with 7 bases that match TRBD2. V lost 3 bases, J lost 6 bases, and 8 bases stayed unmatched. The germline CDR1 and CDR2 sequences are MGHRA and YSYEKL. The CDR3 loop spans 15 amino acids. The CDR3 nucleotides read TGCGCCAGCAGCCACCCCGGACTAGACCTCAATGAGCAGTTCTTC. Translation gives CASSHPGLDLNEQFF.

V gene TRBV20-1 combines with J gene TRBJ2-3, with 13 bases lining up with TRBD2. Per the germline V gene, CDR1 is DFQATT and CDR2 is SNEGSKA (reference sequence). V trimming: 6 bases; J trimming: 3 bases; junction bases outside the gene matches: 6. This CDR3 has 15 amino acids. The CDR3 sequence: CSASTSGGATDTQYF. The CDR3 region has the DNA TGCAGTGCAAGTACTAGCGGGGGGGCAACAGATACGCAGTATTTT.

V usage is TRBV6-5 and J usage is TRBJ2-2, with D hard to call. In germline, CDR1 is MNHEY, CDR2 SVGAGI. Trimming took off 0 bases at V and 3 bases at J, with 5 bases between the two ends. The CDR3 loop spans 14 amino acids. The CDR3 protein is CASSYSAYTGELFF. CDR3 bases: TGTGCCAGCAGTTACTCAGCTTACACCGGGGAGCTGTTTTTT.